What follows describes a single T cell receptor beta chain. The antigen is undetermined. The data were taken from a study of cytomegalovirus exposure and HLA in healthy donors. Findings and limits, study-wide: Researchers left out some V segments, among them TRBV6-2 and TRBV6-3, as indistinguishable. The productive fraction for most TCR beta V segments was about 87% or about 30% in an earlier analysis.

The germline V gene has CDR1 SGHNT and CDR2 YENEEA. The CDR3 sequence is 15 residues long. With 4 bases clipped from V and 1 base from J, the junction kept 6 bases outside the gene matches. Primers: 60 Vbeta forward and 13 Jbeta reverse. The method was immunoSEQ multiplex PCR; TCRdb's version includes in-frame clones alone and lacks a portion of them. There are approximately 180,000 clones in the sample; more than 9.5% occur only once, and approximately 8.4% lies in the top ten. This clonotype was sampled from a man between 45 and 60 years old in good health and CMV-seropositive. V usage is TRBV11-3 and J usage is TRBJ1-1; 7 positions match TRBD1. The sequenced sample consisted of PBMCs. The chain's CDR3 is CASSSWGQPNTEAFF. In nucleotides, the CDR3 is TGTGCCAGCAGCTCCTGGGGACAGCCGAACACTGAAGCTTTCTTT. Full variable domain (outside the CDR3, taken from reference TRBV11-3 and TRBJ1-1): EAGVVQSPRYKIIEKKQPVAFWCNPISGHNTLYWYLQNLGQGPELLIRYENEEAVDDSQLPKDRFSAERLKGVDSTLKIQPAELGDSAVYLCASSSWGQPNTEAFFGQGTRLTVV.